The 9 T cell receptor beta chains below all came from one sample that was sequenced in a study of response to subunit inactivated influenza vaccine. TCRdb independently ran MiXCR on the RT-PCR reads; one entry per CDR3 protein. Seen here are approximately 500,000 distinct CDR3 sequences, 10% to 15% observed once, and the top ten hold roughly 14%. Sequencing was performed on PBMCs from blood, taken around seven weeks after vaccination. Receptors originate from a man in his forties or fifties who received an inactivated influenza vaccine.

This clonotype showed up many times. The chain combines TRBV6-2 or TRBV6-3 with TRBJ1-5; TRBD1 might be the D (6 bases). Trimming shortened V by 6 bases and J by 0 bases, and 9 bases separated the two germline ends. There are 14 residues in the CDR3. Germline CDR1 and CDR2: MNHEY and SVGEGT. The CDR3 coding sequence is TGTGCCAGCAGCCCAGGGGATAGCAATCAGCCCCAGCATTTT. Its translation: CASSPGDSNQPQHF.

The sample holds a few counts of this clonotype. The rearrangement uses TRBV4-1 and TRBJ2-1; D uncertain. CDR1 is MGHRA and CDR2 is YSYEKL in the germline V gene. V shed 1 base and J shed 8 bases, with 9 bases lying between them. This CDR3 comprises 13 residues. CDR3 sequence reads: CASSQVGRDEQFF. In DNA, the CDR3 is TGCGCCAGCAGCCAAGTCGGTCGGGATGAGCAGTTCTTC.

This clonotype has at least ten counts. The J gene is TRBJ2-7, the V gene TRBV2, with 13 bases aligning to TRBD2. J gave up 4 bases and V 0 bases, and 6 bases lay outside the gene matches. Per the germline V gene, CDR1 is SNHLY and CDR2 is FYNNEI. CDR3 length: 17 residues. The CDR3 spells CASSEAGLAGERYEQYF. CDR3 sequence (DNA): TGTGCCAGCAGTGAAGCCGGACTAGCGGGAGAAAGGTACGAGCAGTACTTC.

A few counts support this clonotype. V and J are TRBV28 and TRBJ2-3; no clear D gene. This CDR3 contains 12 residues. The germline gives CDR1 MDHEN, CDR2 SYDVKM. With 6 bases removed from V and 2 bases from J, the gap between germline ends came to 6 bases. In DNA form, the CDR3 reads TGTGCCAGCAGCACCCCCACAGATACGCAGTATTTT. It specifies CASSTPTDTQYF.

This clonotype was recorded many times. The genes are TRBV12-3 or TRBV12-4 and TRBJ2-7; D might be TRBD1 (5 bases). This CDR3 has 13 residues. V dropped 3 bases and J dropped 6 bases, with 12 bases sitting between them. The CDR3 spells CASSLGQGIEQYF. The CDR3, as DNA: TGTGCCAGCAGTTTGGGGCAGGGAATCGAGCAGTACTTC.

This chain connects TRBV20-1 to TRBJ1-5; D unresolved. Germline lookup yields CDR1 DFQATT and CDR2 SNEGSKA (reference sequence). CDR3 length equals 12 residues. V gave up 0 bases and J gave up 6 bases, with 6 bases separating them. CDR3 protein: CSARDRAQPQHF. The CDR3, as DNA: TGCAGTGCTAGAGATAGAGCTCAGCCCCAGCATTTT.

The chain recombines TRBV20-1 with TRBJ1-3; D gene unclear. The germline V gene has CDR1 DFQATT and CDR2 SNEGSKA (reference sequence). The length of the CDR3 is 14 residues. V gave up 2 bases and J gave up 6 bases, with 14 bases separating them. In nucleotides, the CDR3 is TGCAGTGCTAGAAAGGATTACTCAGAAAACACCATATATTTT. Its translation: CSARKDYSENTIYF.

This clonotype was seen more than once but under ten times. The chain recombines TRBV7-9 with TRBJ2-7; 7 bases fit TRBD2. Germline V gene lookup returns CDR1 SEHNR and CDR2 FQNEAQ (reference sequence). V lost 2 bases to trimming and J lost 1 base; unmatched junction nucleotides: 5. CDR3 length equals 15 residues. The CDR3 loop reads CASSLLAAKSYEQYF. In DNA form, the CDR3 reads TGTGCCAGCAGCTTACTAGCGGCAAAATCCTACGAGCAGTACTTC.

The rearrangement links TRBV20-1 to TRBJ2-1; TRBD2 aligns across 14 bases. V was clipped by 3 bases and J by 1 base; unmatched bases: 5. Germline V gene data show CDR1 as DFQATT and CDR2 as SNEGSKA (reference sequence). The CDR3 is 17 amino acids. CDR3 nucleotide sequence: TGCAGTGCTAGCGGACTAGCGGGAGGCTATTCCTACAATGAGCAGTTCTTC. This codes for CSASGLAGGYSYNEQFF.